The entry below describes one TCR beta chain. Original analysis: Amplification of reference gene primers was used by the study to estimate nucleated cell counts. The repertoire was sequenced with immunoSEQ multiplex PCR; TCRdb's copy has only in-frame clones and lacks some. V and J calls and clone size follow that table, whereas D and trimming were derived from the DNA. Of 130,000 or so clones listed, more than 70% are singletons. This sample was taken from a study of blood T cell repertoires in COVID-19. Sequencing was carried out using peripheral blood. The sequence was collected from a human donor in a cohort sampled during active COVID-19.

In DNA, the CDR3 is TGTGCCAGCAGCTTCCTAGCGGGGGGGCAAAACGAGCAGTACTTC. This codes for CASSFLAGGQNEQYF. V is TRBV7-9 and J is TRBJ2-7; 12 nucleotides agree with TRBD2. Germline CDR1 and CDR2: SEHNR and FQNEAQ (reference sequence). The CDR3 is made up of 15 amino acids. The V and J ends lost 3 bases and 5 bases, in that order; junction bases with no gene match: 5.